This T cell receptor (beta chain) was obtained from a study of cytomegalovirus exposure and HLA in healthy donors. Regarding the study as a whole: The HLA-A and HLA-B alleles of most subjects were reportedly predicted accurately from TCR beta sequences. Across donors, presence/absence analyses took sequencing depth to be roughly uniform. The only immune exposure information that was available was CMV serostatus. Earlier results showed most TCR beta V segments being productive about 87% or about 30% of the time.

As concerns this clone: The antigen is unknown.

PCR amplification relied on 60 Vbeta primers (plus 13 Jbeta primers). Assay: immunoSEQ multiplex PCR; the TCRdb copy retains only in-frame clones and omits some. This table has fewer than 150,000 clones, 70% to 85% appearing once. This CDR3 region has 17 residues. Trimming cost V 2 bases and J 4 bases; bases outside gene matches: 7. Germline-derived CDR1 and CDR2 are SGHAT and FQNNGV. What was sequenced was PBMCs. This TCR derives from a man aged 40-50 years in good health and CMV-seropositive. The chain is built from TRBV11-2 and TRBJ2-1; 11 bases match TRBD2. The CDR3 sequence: CASSLLLASGRYNEQFF. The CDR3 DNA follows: TGTGCCAGCAGCTTATTGTTGGCTAGCGGGAGGTACAATGAGCAGTTCTTC.